This T cell receptor (beta chain) originates from a study of T cell changes during pregnancy in multiple sclerosis. Germline assignment: CDR1 MGHRA and CDR2 YSYEKL. Trimming pared 0 bases from V and 5 bases from J, leaving 13 bases between. The CDR3 has 15 amino acids. Measured with immunoSEQ multiplex PCR; TCRdb has only the in-frame clones, and not every one. The sample holds more than 65,000 clones, approximately 92% seen once. This clonotype was sampled from a female donor with multiple sclerosis, enrolled in a pregnancy study. The sequenced sample was CD4+ T cells from peripheral blood mononuclear cells, obtained before pregnancy. The chain links TRBV4-1 to TRBJ1-2; D is ambiguous. CDR3 sequence: CASSQDRTSQYGYTF. The CDR3 region has the DNA TGCGCCAGCAGCCAAGATCGCACCAGTCAATATGGCTACACCTTC.